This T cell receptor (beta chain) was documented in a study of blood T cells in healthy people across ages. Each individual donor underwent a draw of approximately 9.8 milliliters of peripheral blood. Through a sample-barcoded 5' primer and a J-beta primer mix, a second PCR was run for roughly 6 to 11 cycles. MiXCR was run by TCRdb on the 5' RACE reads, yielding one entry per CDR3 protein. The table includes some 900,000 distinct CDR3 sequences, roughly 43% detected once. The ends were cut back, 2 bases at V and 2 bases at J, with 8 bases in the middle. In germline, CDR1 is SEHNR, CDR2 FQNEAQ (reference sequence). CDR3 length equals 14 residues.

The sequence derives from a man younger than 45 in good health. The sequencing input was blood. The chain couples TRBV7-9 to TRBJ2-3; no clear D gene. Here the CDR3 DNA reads TGTGCCAGCAGCTTACTGGACCACACAGATACGCAGTATTTT. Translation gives CASSLLDHTDTQYF.